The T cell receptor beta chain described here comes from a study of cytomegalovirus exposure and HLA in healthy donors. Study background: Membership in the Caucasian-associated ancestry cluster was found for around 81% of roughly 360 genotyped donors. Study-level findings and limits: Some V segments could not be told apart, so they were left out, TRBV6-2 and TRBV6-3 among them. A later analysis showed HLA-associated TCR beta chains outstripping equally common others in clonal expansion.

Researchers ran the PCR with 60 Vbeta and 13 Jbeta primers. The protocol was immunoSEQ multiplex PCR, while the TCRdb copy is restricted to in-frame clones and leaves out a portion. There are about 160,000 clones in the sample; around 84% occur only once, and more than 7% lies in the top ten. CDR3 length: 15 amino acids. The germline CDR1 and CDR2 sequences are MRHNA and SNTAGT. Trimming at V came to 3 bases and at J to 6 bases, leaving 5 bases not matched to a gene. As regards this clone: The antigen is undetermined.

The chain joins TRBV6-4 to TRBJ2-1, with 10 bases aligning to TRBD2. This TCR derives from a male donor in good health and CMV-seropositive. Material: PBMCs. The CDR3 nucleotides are TGTGCCAGCAGTGAAGGGACTAGCGCTCTCAATGAGCAGTTCTTC. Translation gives CASSEGTSALNEQFF.